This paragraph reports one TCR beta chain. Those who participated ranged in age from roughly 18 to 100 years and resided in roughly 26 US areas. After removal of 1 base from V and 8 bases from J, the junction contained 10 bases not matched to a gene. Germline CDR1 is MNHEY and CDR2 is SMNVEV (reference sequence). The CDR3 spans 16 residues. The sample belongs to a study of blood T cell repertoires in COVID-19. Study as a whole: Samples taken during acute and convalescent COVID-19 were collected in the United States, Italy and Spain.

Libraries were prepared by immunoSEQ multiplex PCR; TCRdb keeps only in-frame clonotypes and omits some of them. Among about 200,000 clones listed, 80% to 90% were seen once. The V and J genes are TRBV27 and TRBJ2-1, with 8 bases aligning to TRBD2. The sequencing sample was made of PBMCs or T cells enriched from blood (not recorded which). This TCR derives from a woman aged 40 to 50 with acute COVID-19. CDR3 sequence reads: CASSLYGTSGRDEQFF. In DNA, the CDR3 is TGTGCCAGCAGTTTATATGGGACTAGTGGACGCGATGAGCAGTTCTTC.